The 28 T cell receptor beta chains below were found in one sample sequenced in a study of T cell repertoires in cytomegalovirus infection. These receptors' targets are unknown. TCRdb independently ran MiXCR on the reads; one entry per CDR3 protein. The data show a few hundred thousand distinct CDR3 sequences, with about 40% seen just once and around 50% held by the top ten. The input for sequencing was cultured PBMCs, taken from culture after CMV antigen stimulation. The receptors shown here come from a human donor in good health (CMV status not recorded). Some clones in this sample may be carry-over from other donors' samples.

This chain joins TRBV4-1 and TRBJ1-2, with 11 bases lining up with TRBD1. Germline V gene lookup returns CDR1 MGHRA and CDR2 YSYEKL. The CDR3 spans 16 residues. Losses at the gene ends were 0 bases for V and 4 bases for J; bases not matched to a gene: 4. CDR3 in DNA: TGCGCCAGCAGCCAAGACGACGGGACAGGGGGCTATGGCTACACCTTC. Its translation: CASSQDDGTGGYGYTF.

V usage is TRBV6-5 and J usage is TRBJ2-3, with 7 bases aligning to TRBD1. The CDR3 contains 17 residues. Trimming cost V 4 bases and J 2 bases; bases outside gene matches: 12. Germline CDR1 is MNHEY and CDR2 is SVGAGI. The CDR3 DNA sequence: TGTGCCAGCAGTTTCAGTCCACAGGGGACCTACACAGATACGCAGTATTTT. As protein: CASSFSPQGTYTDTQYF.

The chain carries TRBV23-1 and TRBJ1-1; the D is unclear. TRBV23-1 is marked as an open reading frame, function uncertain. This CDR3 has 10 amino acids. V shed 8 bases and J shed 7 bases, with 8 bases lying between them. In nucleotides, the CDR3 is TGCGCCAGCCGTCCTTATGAAGCTTTCTTT. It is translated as CASRPYEAFF.

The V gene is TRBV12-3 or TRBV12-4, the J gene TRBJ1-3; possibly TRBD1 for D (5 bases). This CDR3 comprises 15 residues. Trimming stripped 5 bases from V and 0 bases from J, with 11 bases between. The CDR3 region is CASSRSGSSGNTIYF. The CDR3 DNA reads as TGTGCCAGCAGTCGCTCAGGGAGCTCTGGAAACACCATATATTTT.

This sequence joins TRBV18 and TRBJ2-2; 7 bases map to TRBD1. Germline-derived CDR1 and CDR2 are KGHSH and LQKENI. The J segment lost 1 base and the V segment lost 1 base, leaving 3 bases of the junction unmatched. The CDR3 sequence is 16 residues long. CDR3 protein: CASSPRGQRNTGELFF. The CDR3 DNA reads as TGTGCCAGCTCACCACGGGGACAGCGGAACACCGGGGAGCTGTTTTTT.

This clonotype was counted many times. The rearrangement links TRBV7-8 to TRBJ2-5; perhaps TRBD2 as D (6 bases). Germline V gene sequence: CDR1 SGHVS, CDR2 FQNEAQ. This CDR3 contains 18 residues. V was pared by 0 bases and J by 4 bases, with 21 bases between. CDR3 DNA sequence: TGTGCCAGCAGCTTAGCCCCCAAGGGGCGGGGCCCGGGAGAGACCCAGTACTTC. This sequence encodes CASSLAPKGRGPGETQYF. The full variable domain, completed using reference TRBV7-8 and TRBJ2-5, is GAGVSQSPRYKVAKRGQDVALRCDPISGHVSLFWYQQALGQGPEFLTYFQNEAQLDKSGLPSDRFFAERPEGSVSTLKIQRTQQEDSAVYLCASSLAPKGRGPGETQYFGPGTRLLVL.

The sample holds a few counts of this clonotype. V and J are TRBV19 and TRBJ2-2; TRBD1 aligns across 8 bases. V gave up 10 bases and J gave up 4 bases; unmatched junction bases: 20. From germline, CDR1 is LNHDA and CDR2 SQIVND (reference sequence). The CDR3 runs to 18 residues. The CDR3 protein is CATHARTGSLRRTGELFF. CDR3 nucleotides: TGTGCCACCCACGCCCGGACAGGGTCCTTAAGGCGCACCGGGGAGCTGTTTTTT.

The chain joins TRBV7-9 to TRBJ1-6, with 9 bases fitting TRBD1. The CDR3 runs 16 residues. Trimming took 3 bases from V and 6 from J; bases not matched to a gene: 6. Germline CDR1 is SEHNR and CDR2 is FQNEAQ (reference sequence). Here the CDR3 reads CASSFPPGQGNSPLHF. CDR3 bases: TGTGCCAGCAGCTTTCCGCCGGGACAGGGTAATTCACCCCTCCACTTT. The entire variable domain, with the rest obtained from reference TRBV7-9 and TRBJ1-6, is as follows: DTGVSQNPRHKITKRGQNVTFRCDPISEHNRLYWYRQTLGQGPEFLTYFQNEAQLEKSRLLSDRFSAERPKGSFSTLEIQRTEQGDSAMYLCASSFPPGQGNSPLHFGNGTRLTVT.

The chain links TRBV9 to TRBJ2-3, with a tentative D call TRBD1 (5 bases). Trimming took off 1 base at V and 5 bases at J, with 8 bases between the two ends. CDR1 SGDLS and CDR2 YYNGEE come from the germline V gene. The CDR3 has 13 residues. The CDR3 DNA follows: TGTGCCAGCAGCGTACCAGGGATAGATACGCAGTATTTT. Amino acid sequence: CASSVPGIDTQYF. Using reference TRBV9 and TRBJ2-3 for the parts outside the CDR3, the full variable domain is DSGVTQTPKHLITATGQRVTLRCSPRSGDLSVYWYQQSLDQGLQFLIQYYNGEERAKGNILERFSAQQFPDLHSELNLSSLELGDSALYFCASSVPGIDTQYFGPGTRLTVL.

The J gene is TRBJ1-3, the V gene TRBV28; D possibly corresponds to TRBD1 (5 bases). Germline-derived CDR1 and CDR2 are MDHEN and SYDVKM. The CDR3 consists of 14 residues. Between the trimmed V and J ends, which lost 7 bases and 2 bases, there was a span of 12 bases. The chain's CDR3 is CASTPQGAGNTIYF. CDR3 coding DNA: TGTGCCAGCACACCCCAGGGCGCTGGAAACACCATATATTTT.

This CDR3 is CASSAPRQGHQETQYF. The CDR3 DNA reads as TGTGCCAGCAGTGCCCCCCGGCAGGGCCACCAAGAGACCCAGTACTTC. The chain combines TRBV28 with TRBJ2-5, with D perhaps matching TRBD1 (5 bases). The V end was cut by 5 bases, the J end by 0 bases, with 16 bases between. CDR3 size: 16 residues. Germline V CDR1 and CDR2: MDHEN, SYDVKM. Together with reference TRBV28 and TRBJ2-5, the CDR3 gives the full variable domain: DVKVTQSSRYLVKRTGEKVFLECVQDMDHENMFWYRQDPGLGLRLIYFSYDVKMKEKGDIPEGYSVSREKKERFSLILESASTNQTSMYLCASSAPRQGHQETQYFGPGTRLLVL.

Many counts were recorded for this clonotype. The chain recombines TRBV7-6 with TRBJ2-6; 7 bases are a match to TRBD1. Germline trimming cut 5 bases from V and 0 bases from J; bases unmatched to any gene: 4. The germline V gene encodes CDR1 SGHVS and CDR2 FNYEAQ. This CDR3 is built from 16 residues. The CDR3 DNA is TGTGCCAGCAGCCCTACAGGGGCCTCTGGGGCCAACGTCCTGACTTTC. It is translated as CASSPTGASGANVLTF.

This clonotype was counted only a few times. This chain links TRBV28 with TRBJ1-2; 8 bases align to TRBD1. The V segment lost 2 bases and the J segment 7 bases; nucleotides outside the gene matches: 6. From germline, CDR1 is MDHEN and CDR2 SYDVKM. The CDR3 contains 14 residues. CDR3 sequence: CASSLRRQGLGYTF. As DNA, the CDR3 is TGTGCCAGCAGTTTAAGAAGACAGGGGCTTGGCTACACCTTC.

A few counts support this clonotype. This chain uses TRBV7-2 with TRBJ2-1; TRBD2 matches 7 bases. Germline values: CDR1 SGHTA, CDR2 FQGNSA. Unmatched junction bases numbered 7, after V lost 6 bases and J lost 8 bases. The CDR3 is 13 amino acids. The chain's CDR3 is CASSGGGPYEQFF. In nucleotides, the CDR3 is TGTGCCAGCAGTGGGGGAGGGCCCTATGAGCAGTTCTTC.

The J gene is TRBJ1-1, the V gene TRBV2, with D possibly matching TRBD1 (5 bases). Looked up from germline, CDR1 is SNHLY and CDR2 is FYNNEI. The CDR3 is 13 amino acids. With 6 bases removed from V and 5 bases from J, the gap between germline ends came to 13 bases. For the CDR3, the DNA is TGTGCCAGCAGAGGACGACAGACGACTGAAGCTTTCTTT. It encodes CASRGRQTTEAFF. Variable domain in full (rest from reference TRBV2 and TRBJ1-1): EPEVTQTPSHQVTQMGQEVILRCVPISNHLYFYWYRQILGQKVEFLVSFYNNEISEKSEIFDDQFSVERPDGSNFTLKIRSTKLEDSAMYFCASRGRQTTEAFFGQGTRLTVV.

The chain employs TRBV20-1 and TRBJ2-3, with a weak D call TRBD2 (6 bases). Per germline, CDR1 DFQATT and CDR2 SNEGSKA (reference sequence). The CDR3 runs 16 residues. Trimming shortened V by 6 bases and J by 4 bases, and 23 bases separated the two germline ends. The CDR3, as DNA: TGCAGTGCCACACCTTCTTGGGGCGGGGTGGCAGATACGCAGTATTTT. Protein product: CSATPSWGGVADTQYF.

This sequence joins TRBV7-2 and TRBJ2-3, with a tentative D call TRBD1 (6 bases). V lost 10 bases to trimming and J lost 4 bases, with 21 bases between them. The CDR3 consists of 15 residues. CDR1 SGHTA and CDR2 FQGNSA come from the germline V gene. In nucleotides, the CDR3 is TGTGCCACAATGTACACAGGGTCCCGGGCAGATACGCAGTATTTT. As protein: CATMYTGSRADTQYF.

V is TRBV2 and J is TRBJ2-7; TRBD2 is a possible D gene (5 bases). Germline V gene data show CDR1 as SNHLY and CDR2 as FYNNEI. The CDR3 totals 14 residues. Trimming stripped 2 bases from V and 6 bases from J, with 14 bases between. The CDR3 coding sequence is TGTGCCAGCAGTGAAAACATGCTAGCTCCCGAGCAGTACTTC. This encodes CASSENMLAPEQYF.

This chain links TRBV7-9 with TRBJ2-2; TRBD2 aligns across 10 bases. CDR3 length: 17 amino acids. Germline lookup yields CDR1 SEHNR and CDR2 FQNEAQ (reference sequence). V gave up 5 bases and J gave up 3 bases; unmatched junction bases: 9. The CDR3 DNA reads TGTGCCAGCAGCATAACTAGCGGGACTTCGTACACCGGGGAGCTGTTTTTT. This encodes CASSITSGTSYTGELFF.

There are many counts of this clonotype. CDR3 region: CASSSLGQGEDGYTF. The CDR3, as DNA: TGTGCCAGCAGCAGTCTGGGACAGGGGGAGGATGGCTACACCTTC. This chain connects TRBV7-2 to TRBJ1-2; TRBD1 aligns across 11 bases. The germline gives CDR1 SGHTA, CDR2 FQGNSA. J lost 6 bases, V lost 5 bases, and 8 bases had no gene match. CDR3 size: 15 residues.

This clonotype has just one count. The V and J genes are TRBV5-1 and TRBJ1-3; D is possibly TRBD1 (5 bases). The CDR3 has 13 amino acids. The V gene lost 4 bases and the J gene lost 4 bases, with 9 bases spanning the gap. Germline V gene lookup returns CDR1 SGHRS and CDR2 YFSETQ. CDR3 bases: TGCGCCAGCAGCCCTGGACACGGAAACACCATATATTTT. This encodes CASSPGHGNTIYF.

CDR3 region: CARAGLTNTGELFF. The CDR3 nucleotides read TGTGCCAGGGCTGGACTAACCAACACCGGGGAGCTGTTTTTT. The chain has TRBV11-3 and TRBJ2-2, with D possibly being TRBD2 (6 bases). This CDR3 contains 14 residues. Trimming stripped 9 bases from V and 2 bases from J, with 13 bases between. CDR1 is SGHNT, CDR2 YENEEA, per germline.

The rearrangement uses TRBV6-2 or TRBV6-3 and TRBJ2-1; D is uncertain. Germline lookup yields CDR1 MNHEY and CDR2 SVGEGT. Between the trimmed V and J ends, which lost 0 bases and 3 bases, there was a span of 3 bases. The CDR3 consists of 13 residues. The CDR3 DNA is TGTGCCAGCAGTTACTCGATCTACAATGAGCAGTTCTTC. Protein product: CASSYSIYNEQFF.

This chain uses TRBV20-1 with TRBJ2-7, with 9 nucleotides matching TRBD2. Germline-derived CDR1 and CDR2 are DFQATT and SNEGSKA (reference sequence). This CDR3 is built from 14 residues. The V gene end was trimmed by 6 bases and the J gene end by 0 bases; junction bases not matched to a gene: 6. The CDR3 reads CSAGGLARSYEQYF. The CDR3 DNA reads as TGCAGTGCGGGGGGACTAGCCCGCTCCTACGAGCAGTACTTC.

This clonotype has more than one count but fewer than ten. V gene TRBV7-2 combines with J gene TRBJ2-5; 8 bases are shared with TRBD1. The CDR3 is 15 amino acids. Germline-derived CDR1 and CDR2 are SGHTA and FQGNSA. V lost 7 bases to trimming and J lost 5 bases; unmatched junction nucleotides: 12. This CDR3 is CASTPFGQGSETQYF. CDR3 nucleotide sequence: TGTGCCAGCACACCATTTGGACAGGGATCGGAGACCCAGTACTTC.

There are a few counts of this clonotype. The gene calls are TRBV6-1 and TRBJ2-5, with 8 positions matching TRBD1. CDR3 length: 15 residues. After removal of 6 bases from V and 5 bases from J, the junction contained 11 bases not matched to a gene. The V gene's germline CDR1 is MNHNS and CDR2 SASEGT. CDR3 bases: TGTGCCAGCAGAGACTTCCGGGACAGGTCGGAGACCCAGTACTTC. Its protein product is CASRDFRDRSETQYF.

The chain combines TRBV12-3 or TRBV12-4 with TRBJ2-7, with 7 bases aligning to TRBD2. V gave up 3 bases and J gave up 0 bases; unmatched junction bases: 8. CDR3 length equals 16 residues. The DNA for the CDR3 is TGTGCCAGCAGTTTTTCCTTCGGGGAGGGCTCCTACGAGCAGTACTTC. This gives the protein CASSFSFGEGSYEQYF.

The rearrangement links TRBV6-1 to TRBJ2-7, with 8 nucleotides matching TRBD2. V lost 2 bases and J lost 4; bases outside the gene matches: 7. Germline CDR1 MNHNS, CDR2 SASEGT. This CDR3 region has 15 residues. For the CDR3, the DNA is TGTGCCAGCAGTGAACAGGGCGGGAGGTCGTACGAGCAGTACTTC. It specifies CASSEQGGRSYEQYF.